Listed below are T cell receptor beta chains from one sample, sequenced in a study of cytomegalovirus exposure and HLA in healthy donors. Only in-frame clones appear in the TCRdb table, and some are missing; sequencing was by immunoSEQ multiplex PCR. Of fewer than 110,000 clones listed, approximately 64% are singletons. Sequenced sample: PBMCs. All receptors come from a woman aged 45-59 years in good health and CMV-seronegative. Both conserved end residues are part of each CDR3.

v_call cdr3_aa
TRBV2 CASRRLAEYNEQFF
TRBV6-6 CASSYSHYEQYF
TRBV7-8 CASSSVKAGKTSGGTDTQYF
TRBV21-1 CASGRVHSPLHF
TRBV30 CAWSLPGRNTIYF
TRBV5-1 CASSIGQGDQPQHF
TRBV4-2 CASSQVSDRGNPKLFF
TRBV29-1 CSVWTGVVTDTQYF
TRBV7-2 CASSQTGGPGELFF
TRBV27 CASSLENRGSSYNSPLHF
TRBV13 CASSEPRGNNEQFF
TRBV19 CASSSQGKVNQPQHF
TRBV5-6 CASSLGRESGYTF
TRBV5-1 CASSLNTGELFF